Sequencing of this TCR beta chain was carried out in a study of blood T cell repertoires in COVID-19. In the study overall: Sites across the United States, Italy and Spain contributed samples from acute and convalescent COVID-19. Sources were T cells, B-cell-depleted T cells, or PBMCs; the material itself was cDNA or gDNA.

Authors' data handling: Reference gene primer amplification gave nucleated cell count estimates. TCRdb keeps only in-frame clones here, not all; method: immunoSEQ multiplex PCR. V, J and clone size are those of that table, while D and trimming were read from the DNA. The table has about 150,000 clones, over 70% seen once. Germline trimming cut 2 bases from V and 0 bases from J; bases unmatched to any gene: 15. The CDR3 length is 20 residues. The chain employs TRBV23-1 and TRBJ2-4; 8 bases agree with TRBD1. TRBV23-1 is treated as an ORF (open reading frame) with a function not yet certain. This TCR was recovered from a woman in her 70s who had recovered from COVID-19. The source material was peripheral blood. The CDR3 nucleotides are TGCGCCAGCAGTCAAAGGGGCCCACGACAGGGGCCCCTAGCCAAAAACATTCAGTACTTC. This gives the protein CASSQRGPRQGPLAKNIQYF.